This is a list of T cell receptor beta chains from one sample in a study of blood T cell repertoires in COVID-19. The method was immunoSEQ multiplex PCR; TCRdb's version includes in-frame clones alone and lacks a portion of them. The data show under 150,000 clones, with roughly four fifths seen just once and 18% held by the top ten. Sample: PBMCs or T cells enriched from blood (not recorded which). The receptors were gathered from a man under 40 who had recovered from COVID-19. Each CDR3 is given with its conserved first and last residue. D genes are given only for firm matches. Clone size is given for some rows only: seen once, a few or many times, or a class if the clone is expanded.

CDR3 DNA: TGTGCCAGTTGGGACAGGGGTTATCAGCCCCAGCATTTT
CDR3 protein: CASWDRGYQPQHF
clone size: .
J gene: TRBJ1-5
D gene: TRBD1
V gene: TRBV19

CDR3 DNA: TGTGCCAGCAGCCCCTCCAGGGTTGAGAACACTGAAGCTTTCTTT
CDR3 protein: CASSPSRVENTEAFF
clone size: .
J gene: TRBJ1-1
D gene: .
V gene: TRBV7-9

CDR3 DNA: TGCAGCGGGGGTACGGGACAGGACGGTGGCTACACCTTC
CDR3 protein: CSGGTGQDGGYTF
clone size: .
J gene: TRBJ1-2
D gene: TRBD1
V gene: TRBV29-1

CDR3 DNA: TGCGCCAGCAGCCAACGATACGGACAGGGCAACTCTGGAAACACCATATATTTT
CDR3 protein: CASSQRYGQGNSGNTIYF
clone size: .
J gene: TRBJ1-3
D gene: TRBD1
V gene: TRBV4-1

CDR3 DNA: TGTGCCAGCCGACAGGGGGCCAGGTACGAGCAGTACTTC
CDR3 protein: CASRQGARYEQYF
clone size: .
J gene: TRBJ2-7
D gene: TRBD1
V gene: TRBV3-1/TRBV3-2

CDR3 DNA: TGTGCCAGTCTAACCGGGACAGGGGTTACGAACACCGGGGAGCTGTTTTTT
CDR3 protein: CASLTGTGVTNTGELFF
clone size: once
J gene: TRBJ2-2
D gene: TRBD1
V gene: TRBV19

CDR3 DNA: TGTGCCAGCAGTTATCGGCGGGCGCGCGGCTACACCTTC
CDR3 protein: CASSYRRARGYTF
clone size: .
J gene: TRBJ1-2
D gene: .
V gene: TRBV6-5

CDR3 DNA: TGCGCCAGCAGTAATATGTATAATGAGCAGTTCTTC
CDR3 protein: CASSNMYNEQFF
clone size: .
J gene: TRBJ2-1
D gene: .
V gene: TRBV10-2

CDR3 DNA: TGTGCCAGCAGTGTTAATGAAGGGGCATATCAGTTCTTC
CDR3 protein: CASSVNEGAYQFF
clone size: .
J gene: TRBJ2-1
D gene: .
V gene: TRBV6-4

CDR3 DNA: TGTGCCAGCAGCTGCAGACTAGTTGATGGGACCCAGTACTTC
CDR3 protein: CASSCRLVDGTQYF
clone size: .
J gene: TRBJ2-5
D gene: .
V gene: TRBV7-3

CDR3 DNA: TGTGCCAGCAGCGTCGGACAGGCAGGGAATTCACCCCTCCACTTT
CDR3 protein: CASSVGQAGNSPLHF
clone size: .
J gene: TRBJ1-6
D gene: TRBD1
V gene: TRBV5-6

CDR3 DNA: TGTGCCAGCAGTCAGGGTGGGGCTACCTCTGGAAACACCATATATTTT
CDR3 protein: CASSQGGATSGNTIYF
clone size: .
J gene: TRBJ1-3
D gene: .
V gene: TRBV5-4

CDR3 DNA: TGTGCCACCAGAGCTAATACAGGGTCCTGTGGAAACACCATATATTTT
CDR3 protein: CATRANTGSCGNTIYF
clone size: .
J gene: TRBJ1-3
D gene: .
V gene: TRBV24-1

CDR3 DNA: TGTGCCAGTAGCACCGGGACTAGCGTCAATGAGCAGTTCTTC
CDR3 protein: CASSTGTSVNEQFF
clone size: .
J gene: TRBJ2-1
D gene: TRBD2
V gene: TRBV19

CDR3 DNA: TGTGCCAGTAGTACTACTGTATGGAGGAGCGGGGGGGCCAGATCCGGGGAGCTGTTTTTT
CDR3 protein: CASSTTVWRSGGARSGELFF
clone size: .
J gene: TRBJ2-2
D gene: TRBD2
V gene: TRBV19

CDR3 DNA: TGTGCCAGCAGCTTAGATTTCGGGGTTCGGAACACTGAAGCTTTCTTT
CDR3 protein: CASSLDFGVRNTEAFF
clone size: few
J gene: TRBJ1-1
D gene: .
V gene: TRBV11-2

CDR3 DNA: TGTGCTAGTGGTTTCGGAACAGGGTCTCGTAATTCACCCCTCCACTTT
CDR3 protein: CASGFGTGSRNSPLHF
clone size: .
J gene: TRBJ1-6
D gene: .
V gene: TRBV12-5

CDR3 DNA: TGTGCCAGCAGTGAATGGGGCTACAATCAGCCCCAGCATTTT
CDR3 protein: CASSEWGYNQPQHF
clone size: .
J gene: TRBJ1-5
D gene: .
V gene: TRBV6-1